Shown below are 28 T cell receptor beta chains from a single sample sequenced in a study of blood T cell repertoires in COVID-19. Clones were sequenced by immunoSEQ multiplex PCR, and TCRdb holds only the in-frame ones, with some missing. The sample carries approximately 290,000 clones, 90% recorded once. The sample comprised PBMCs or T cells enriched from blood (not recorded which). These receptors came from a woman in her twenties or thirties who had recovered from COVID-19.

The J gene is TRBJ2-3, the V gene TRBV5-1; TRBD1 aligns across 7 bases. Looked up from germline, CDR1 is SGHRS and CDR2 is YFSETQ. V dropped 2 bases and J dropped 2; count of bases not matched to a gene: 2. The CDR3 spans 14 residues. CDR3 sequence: CASSLGTDTDTQYF. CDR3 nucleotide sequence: TGCGCCAGCAGCTTAGGGACAGACACAGATACGCAGTATTTT.

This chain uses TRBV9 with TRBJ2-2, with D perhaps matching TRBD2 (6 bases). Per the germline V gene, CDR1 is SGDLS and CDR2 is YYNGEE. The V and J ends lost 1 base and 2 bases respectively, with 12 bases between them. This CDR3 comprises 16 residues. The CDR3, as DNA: TGTGCCAGCAGCGTACGAGACGGGACTAACACCGGGGAGCTGTTTTTT. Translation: CASSVRDGTNTGELFF.

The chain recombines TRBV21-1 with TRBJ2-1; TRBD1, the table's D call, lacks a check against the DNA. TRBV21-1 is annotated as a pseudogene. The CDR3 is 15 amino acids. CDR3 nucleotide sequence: TGTGCCAGCAGCAACAGGGACAGGGTTTTCAATGAGCAGTTCTTC. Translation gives CASSNRDRVFNEQFF.

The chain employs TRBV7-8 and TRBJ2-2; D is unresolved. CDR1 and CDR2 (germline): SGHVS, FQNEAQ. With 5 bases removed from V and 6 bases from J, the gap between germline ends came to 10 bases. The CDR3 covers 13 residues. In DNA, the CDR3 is TGTGCCAGCAGCCCCTCGTACTCCGGGGAGCTGTTTTTT. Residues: CASSPSYSGELFF.

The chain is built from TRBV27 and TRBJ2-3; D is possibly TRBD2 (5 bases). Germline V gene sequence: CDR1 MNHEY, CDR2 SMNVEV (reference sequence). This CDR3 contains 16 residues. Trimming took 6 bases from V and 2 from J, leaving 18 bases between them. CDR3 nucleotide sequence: TGTGCCAGCAGCGACGGAGCGGACCCCTTCACAGATACGCAGTATTTT. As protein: CASSDGADPFTDTQYF.

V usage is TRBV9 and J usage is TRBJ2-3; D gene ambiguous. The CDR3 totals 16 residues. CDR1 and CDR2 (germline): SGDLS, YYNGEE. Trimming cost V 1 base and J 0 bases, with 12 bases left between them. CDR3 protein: CASSVQAAPSTDTQYF. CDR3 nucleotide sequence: TGTGCCAGCAGCGTACAGGCAGCCCCTAGCACAGATACGCAGTATTTT.

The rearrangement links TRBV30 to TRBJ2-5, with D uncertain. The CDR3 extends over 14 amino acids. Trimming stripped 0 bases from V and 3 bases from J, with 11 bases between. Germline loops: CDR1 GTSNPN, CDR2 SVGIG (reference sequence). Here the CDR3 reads CAWSVREEKETQYF. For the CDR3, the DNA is TGTGCCTGGAGTGTTAGAGAGGAAAAAGAGACCCAGTACTTC.

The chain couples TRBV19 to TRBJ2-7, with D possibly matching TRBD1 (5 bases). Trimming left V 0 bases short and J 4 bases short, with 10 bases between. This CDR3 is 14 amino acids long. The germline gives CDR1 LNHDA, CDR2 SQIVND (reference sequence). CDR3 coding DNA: TGTGCCAGTAGTATAGACCAGGGTGGGTACGAGCAGTACTTC. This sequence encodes CASSIDQGGYEQYF.

The CDR3 coding sequence is TGTGCCAGAGGAGGCAAGGGTACCTACGAGCAGTACTTC. Amino acid sequence: CARGGKGTYEQYF. The genes are TRBV2 and TRBJ2-7, with D possibly TRBD2 on 5 matching bases. Deletions cut 9 bases from V and 2 bases from J, with 14 bases between. The CDR3 has 13 amino acids. Per germline, CDR1 SNHLY and CDR2 FYNNEI.

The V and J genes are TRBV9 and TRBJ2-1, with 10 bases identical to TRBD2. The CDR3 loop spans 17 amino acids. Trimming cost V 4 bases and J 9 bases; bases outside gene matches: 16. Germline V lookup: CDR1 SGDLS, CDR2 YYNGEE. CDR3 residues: CASSPPAASGSFGEQFF. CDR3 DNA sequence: TGTGCCAGCAGCCCCCCGGCGGCTAGCGGGAGTTTCGGTGAGCAGTTCTTC. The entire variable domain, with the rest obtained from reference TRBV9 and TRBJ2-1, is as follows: DSGVTQTPKHLITATGQRVTLRCSPRSGDLSVYWYQQSLDQGLQFLIQYYNGEERAKGNILERFSAQQFPDLHSELNLSSLELGDSALYFCASSPPAASGSFGEQFFGPGTRLTVL.

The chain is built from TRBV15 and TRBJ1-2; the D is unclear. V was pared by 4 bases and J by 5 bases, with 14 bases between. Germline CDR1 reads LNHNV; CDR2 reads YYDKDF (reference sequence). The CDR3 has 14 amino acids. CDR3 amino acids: CATSTAWQDYGYTF. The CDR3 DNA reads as TGTGCCACCAGCACAGCTTGGCAGGATTATGGCTACACCTTC.

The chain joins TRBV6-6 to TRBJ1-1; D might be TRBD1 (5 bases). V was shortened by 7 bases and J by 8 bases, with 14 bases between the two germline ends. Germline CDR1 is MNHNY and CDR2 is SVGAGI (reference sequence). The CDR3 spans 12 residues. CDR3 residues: CASTYGGTEAFF. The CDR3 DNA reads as TGTGCCAGCACATATGGGGGGACCGAAGCTTTCTTT.

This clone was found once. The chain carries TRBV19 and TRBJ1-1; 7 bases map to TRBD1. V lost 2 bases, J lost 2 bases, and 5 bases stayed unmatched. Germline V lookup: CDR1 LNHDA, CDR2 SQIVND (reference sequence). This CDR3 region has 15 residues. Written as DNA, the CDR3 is TGTGCCAGTAGTATAAGGGGACAGATCAACACTGAAGCTTTCTTT. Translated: CASSIRGQINTEAFF.

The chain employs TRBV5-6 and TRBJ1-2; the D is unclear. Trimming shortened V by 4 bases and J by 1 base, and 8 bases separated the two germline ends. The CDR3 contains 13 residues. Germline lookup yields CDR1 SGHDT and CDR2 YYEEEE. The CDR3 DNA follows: TGTGCCAGCAGCATACAGAGTAACTATGGCTACACCTTC. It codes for CASSIQSNYGYTF.

DNA for the CDR3: TGCGCCAGCAGATGGGGACTAGCGGGAAATGAGCAGTTCTTC. Translation: CASRWGLAGNEQFF. This sequence joins TRBV5-1 and TRBJ2-1, with 13 bases aligning to TRBD2. The V segment lost 5 bases and the J segment 7 bases; nucleotides outside the gene matches: 3. Germline V gene data show CDR1 as SGHRS and CDR2 as YFSETQ. This CDR3 comprises 14 residues. The full variable domain, its missing parts supplied by reference TRBV5-1 and TRBJ2-1, is KAGVTQTPRYLIKTRGQQVTLSCSPISGHRSVSWYQQTPGQGLQFLFEYFSETQRNKGNFPGRFSGRQFSNSRSEMNVSTLELGDSALYLCASRWGLAGNEQFFGPGTRLTVL.

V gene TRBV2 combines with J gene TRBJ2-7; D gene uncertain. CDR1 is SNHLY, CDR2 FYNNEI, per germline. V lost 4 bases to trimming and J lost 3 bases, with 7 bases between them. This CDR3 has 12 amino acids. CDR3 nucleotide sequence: TGTGCCAGCAGTGGTCCCCTCTACGAGCAGTACTTC. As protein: CASSGPLYEQYF.

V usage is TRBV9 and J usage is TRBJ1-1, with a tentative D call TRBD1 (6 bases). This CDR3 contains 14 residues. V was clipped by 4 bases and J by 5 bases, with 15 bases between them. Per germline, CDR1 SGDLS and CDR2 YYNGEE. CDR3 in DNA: TGTGCCAGCAGCCAACAGGGTGGGTATACTGAAGCTTTCTTT. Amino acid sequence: CASSQQGGYTEAFF.

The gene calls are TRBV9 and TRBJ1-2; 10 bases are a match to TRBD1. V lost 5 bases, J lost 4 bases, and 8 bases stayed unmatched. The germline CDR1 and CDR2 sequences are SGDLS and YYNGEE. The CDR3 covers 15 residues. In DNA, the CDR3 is TGTGCCAGCAGTTATAGACAGGGGGCTGGCTATGGCTACACCTTC. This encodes CASSYRQGAGYGYTF.

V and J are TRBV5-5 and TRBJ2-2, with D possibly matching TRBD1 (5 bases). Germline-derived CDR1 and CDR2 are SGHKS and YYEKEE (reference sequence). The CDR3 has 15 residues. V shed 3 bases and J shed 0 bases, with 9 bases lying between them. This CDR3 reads CASSWGVSNTGELFF. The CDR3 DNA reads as TGTGCCAGCAGCTGGGGCGTCTCGAACACCGGGGAGCTGTTTTTT.

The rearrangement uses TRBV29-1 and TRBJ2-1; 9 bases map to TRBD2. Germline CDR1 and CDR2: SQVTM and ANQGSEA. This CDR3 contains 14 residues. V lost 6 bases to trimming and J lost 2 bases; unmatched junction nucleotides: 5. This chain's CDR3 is CSVAAGGTYNEQFF. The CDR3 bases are TGCAGCGTGGCTGCGGGGGGGACCTACAATGAGCAGTTCTTC.

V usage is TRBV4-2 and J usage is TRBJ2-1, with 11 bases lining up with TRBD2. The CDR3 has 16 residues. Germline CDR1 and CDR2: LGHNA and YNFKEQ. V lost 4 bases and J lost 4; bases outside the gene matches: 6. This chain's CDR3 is CASSPRTSGLYNEQFF. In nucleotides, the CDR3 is TGTGCCAGCAGCCCCCGGACTAGCGGGCTATACAATGAGCAGTTCTTC.

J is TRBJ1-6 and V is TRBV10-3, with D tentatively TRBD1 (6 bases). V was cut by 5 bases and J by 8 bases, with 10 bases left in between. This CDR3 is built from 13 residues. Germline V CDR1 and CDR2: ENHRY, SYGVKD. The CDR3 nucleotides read TGTGCCATCAGTACACAGGGAGATTCACCCCTCCACTTT. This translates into CAISTQGDSPLHF.

CDR3 sequence reads: CATSDTTGYNEQFF. The CDR3, as DNA: TGTGCCACCAGTGACACCACAGGCTACAATGAGCAGTTCTTC. V gene TRBV24-1 combines with J gene TRBJ2-1; D might be TRBD1 (5 bases). CDR1 is KGHDR and CDR2 is SFDVKD in the germline V gene. V was cut by 4 bases and J by 3 bases, with 9 bases left in between. The CDR3 spans 14 residues.

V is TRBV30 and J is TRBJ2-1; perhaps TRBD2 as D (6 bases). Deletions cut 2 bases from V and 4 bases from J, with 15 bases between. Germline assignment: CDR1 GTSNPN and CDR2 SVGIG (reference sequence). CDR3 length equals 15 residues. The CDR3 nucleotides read TGTGCCTGGAGTTTGAGAGGACGGGGGTACAATGAGCAGTTCTTC. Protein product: CAWSLRGRGYNEQFF.

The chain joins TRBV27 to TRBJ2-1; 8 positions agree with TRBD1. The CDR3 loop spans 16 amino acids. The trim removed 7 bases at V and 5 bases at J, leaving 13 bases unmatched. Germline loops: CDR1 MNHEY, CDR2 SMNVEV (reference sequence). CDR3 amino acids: CASNPHGTGGHNEQFF. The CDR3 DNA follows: TGTGCCAGCAACCCTCATGGGACAGGCGGACACAATGAGCAGTTCTTC.

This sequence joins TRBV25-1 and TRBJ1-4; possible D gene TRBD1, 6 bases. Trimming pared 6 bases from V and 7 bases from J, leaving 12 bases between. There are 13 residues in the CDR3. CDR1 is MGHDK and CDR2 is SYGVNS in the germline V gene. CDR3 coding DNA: TGTGCCAGCAGAATACAGGGCGGTGAAAAACTGTTTTTT. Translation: CASRIQGGEKLFF.

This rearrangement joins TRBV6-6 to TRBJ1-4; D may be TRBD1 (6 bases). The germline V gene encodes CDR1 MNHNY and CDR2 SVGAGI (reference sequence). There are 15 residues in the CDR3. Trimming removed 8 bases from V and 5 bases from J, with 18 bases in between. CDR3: CASGDTIRANEKLFF. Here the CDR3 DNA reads TGTGCCAGCGGGGACACGATCAGGGCGAATGAAAAACTGTTTTTT.

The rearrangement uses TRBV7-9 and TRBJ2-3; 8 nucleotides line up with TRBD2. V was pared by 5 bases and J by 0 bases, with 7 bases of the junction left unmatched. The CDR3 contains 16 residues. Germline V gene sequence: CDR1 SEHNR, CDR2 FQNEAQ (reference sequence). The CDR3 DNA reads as TGTGCCAGCAGCCCCCCAGCGGGGGCTAGCACAGATACGCAGTATTTT. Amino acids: CASSPPAGASTDTQYF.